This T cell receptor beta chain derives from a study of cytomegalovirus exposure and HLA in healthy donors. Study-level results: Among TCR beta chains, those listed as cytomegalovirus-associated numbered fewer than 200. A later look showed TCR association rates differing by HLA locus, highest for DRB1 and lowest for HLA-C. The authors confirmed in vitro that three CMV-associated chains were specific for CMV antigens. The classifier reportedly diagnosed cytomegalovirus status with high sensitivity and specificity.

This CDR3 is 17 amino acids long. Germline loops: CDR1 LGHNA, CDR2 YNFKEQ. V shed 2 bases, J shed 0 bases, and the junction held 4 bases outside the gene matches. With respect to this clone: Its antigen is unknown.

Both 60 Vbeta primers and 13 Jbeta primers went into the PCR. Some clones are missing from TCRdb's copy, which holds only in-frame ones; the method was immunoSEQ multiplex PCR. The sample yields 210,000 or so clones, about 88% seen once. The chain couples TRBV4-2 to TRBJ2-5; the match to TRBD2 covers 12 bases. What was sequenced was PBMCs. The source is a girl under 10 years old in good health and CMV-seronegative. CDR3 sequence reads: CASSQSTSGGYQETQYF. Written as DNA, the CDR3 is TGTGCCAGCAGCCAATCAACTAGCGGGGGGTACCAAGAGACCCAGTACTTC.